Given below is one TCR beta chain in context. The immunoSEQ assay was v3.0, run at survey level. Sequencing was intended to reach about 35,000-50,000 T-cell genomes per sample. Assay: immunoSEQ multiplex PCR; the TCRdb copy retains only in-frame clones and omits some. Counted here are over 20,000 clones, just under 85% occurring once; the ten biggest clones make up roughly 4.5%. The data originate from a study of long-term antiretroviral therapy in people with HIV. The length of the CDR3 is 18 residues. V was cut by 8 bases and J by 4 bases, with 27 bases left in between. CDR1 and CDR2 (germline): MNHEY, SMNVEV (reference sequence). There were no participants with HIV treated outside the United States.

The V gene is TRBV27, the J gene TRBJ1-3, with D unresolved. This receptor was identified in a young man with HIV. Sequencing was performed on unsorted PBMCs, taken 0.5 years after starting antiretroviral therapy. Written as DNA, the CDR3 is TGTGCCAGCTTCCAGGTCCAAGGTCCGGGTTTATGGGGAAACACCATATATTTT. Residues: CASFQVQGPGLWGNTIYF.